These T cell receptor beta chains were read from a single sample in a study of cytomegalovirus exposure and HLA in healthy donors. The method was immunoSEQ multiplex PCR; TCRdb's version includes in-frame clones alone and lacks a portion of them. The sample consists of approximately 270,000 clones, roughly 84% of them appearing once. The sequencing sample was made of PBMCs. The receptors were sampled from a man aged 18 to 30 in good health and CMV-seropositive. The CDR3 runs from the conserved cysteine through the conserved F or W. Fields, in order: V gene, J gene, D gene, clone size, CDR3 protein, CDR3 DNA. D genes are given only for firm matches. Only part of the rows carry a size: once, few, many, or a class if the clone is expanded.

v_call: TRBV11-3
j_call: TRBJ2-3
d_call: -
clone_size: -
cdr3_aa: CASSSYPQSTDTQYF
cdr3_nt: TGTGCCAGCAGTTCATATCCTCAAAGCACAGATACGCAGTATTTT

v_call: TRBV4-1
j_call: TRBJ2-7
d_call: TRBD1
clone_size: -
cdr3_aa: CASSHLTGQGPEQYF
cdr3_nt: TGCGCCAGCAGCCACCTAACGGGACAGGGTCCCGAGCAGTACTTC

v_call: TRBV7-2
j_call: TRBJ2-2
d_call: -
clone_size: -
cdr3_aa: CASSFRGSSTGELFF
cdr3_nt: TGTGCCAGCAGCTTCAGGGGTAGCAGCACCGGGGAGCTGTTTTTT

v_call: TRBV18
j_call: TRBJ1-3
d_call: TRBD1
clone_size: -
cdr3_aa: CASSRRDRSLDNTIYF
cdr3_nt: TGTGCCAGCTCACGCCGGGACAGATCTCTGGATAACACCATATATTTT

v_call: TRBV18
j_call: TRBJ2-3
d_call: TRBD1
clone_size: once
cdr3_aa: CASSRDRAEDTQYF
cdr3_nt: TGTGCCAGCTCTCGCGACAGGGCGGAAGATACGCAGTATTTT

v_call: TRBV27
j_call: TRBJ1-4
d_call: -
clone_size: -
cdr3_aa: CASITLPGANNEKLFF
cdr3_nt: TGTGCCAGCATTACCCTCCCGGGGGCTAATAATGAAAAACTGTTTTTT

v_call: TRBV25-1
j_call: TRBJ2-6
d_call: TRBD1
clone_size: -
cdr3_aa: CASSDDRVTGANVLTF
cdr3_nt: TGTGCCAGCAGTGATGACAGGGTTACCGGGGCCAACGTCCTGACTTTC

v_call: TRBV28
j_call: TRBJ1-5
d_call: TRBD1
clone_size: -
cdr3_aa: CASSTNDLGDRGRSQPQHF
cdr3_nt: TGTGCCAGCAGTACCAACGATTTAGGGGACAGGGGGCGAAGTCAGCCCCAGCATTTT

v_call: TRBV6-1
j_call: TRBJ2-7
d_call: TRBD2
clone_size: -
cdr3_aa: CASSEALAGRIAYEQYF
cdr3_nt: TGTGCCAGCAGTGAAGCGCTAGCGGGCCGGATAGCCTACGAGCAGTACTTC

v_call: TRBV2
j_call: TRBJ1-1
d_call: -
clone_size: once
cdr3_aa: CASRIELEAFF
cdr3_nt: TGTGCCAGCAGGATAGAACTTGAAGCTTTCTTT

v_call: TRBV6-5
j_call: TRBJ2-2
d_call: -
clone_size: -
cdr3_aa: CASSYAAHGPGELFF
cdr3_nt: TGTGCCAGCAGTTACGCGGCTCATGGGCCCGGGGAGCTGTTTTTT

v_call: TRBV7-9
j_call: TRBJ1-1
d_call: -
clone_size: -
cdr3_aa: CASSLGVGRLTPTEAFF
cdr3_nt: TGTGCCAGCAGCTTAGGAGTGGGACGTCTTACGCCCACTGAAGCTTTCTTT

v_call: TRBV6-5
j_call: TRBJ1-1
d_call: TRBD1
clone_size: -
cdr3_aa: CASSSLTGLTEAFF
cdr3_nt: TGTGCCAGCAGTTCGTTGACAGGGCTCACTGAAGCTTTCTTT

v_call: TRBV18
j_call: TRBJ2-7
d_call: TRBD2
clone_size: -
cdr3_aa: CASSPRGGYSYEQYF
cdr3_nt: TGTGCCAGCTCACCACGGGGAGGGTACTCCTACGAGCAGTACTTC

v_call: TRBV2
j_call: TRBJ2-3
d_call: TRBD2
clone_size: -
cdr3_aa: CASRGTSGRGDTQYF
cdr3_nt: TGTGCCAGCAGAGGGACTAGCGGGAGGGGAGATACGCAGTATTTT